These 26 T cell receptor beta chains were all obtained from the same sample, sequenced in a study of tumor-infiltrating T cells and Merkel cell polyomavirus. For the study at large: The T cells studied were CD8+ and recognized the Merkel cell polyomavirus KLL epitope.

Every patient's tumor was robustly positive for Merkel cell polyomavirus Large T antigen on immunohistochemistry. Repertoires were generated with immunoSEQ multiplex PCR, while TCRdb's copy carries only in-frame clones and drops some. The sample carries around 25,000 clones, 87% recorded once. What was sequenced was lymph node tissue. The receptors derive from a man between 50 and 59 years old with Merkel cell carcinoma.

This clone showed up just once. The chain carries TRBV6-1 and TRBJ2-4; a possible D gene is TRBD1 (5 bases). CDR1 is MNHNS and CDR2 is SASEGT in the germline V gene. V lost 5 bases to trimming and J lost 0 bases, with 11 bases between them. This CDR3 is built from 15 residues. CDR3 nucleotide sequence: TGTGCCAGCAGTCCACTTCAGGGAGCCAAAAACATTCAGTACTTC. Translating gives CASSPLQGAKNIQYF.

The chain couples TRBV5-1 to TRBJ1-4; possible D gene TRBD1, 5 bases. V was cut by 7 bases and J by 5 bases, with 12 bases left in between. The CDR3 loop spans 13 amino acids. The V gene's germline CDR1 is SGHRS and CDR2 YFSETQ. For the CDR3, the DNA is TGCGCCAGCTCAGTCAGGGCGAATGAAAAACTGTTTTTT. Translating gives CASSVRANEKLFF.

The V and J genes are TRBV27 and TRBJ2-2, with a tentative D call TRBD2 (5 bases). Trimming cost V 2 bases and J 1 base, with 8 bases left between them. This CDR3 is 15 amino acids long. CDR1 and CDR2 from the germline V gene are MNHEY and SMNVEV (reference sequence). The CDR3 nucleotides are TGTGCCAGCAGTTTAGCCGGGATGAACACCGGGGAGCTGTTTTTT. Translated: CASSLAGMNTGELFF.

The gene calls are TRBV11-2 and TRBJ2-1; TRBD2 might be the D (6 bases). This CDR3 comprises 16 residues. The V gene lost 5 bases and the J gene lost 10 bases, with 24 bases spanning the gap. Germline V lookup: CDR1 SGHAT, CDR2 FQNNGV. The CDR3 spells CASSLTGLPSGIEQFF. The CDR3 nucleotides are TGTGCCAGCAGCCTTACGGGACTCCCTTCTGGGATAGAGCAGTTCTTC.

The rearrangement uses TRBV28 and TRBJ1-5, with a weak D call TRBD1 (6 bases). Per germline, CDR1 MDHEN and CDR2 SYDVKM. The CDR3 covers 15 residues. V shed 3 bases and J shed 4 bases, with 13 bases lying between them. The CDR3 coding sequence is TGTGCCAGCAGTTTTTCCCAGGGGATGAATCAGCCCCAGCATTTT. Its translation is CASSFSQGMNQPQHF.

The chain links TRBV28 to TRBJ1-2; 8 bases map to TRBD1. The length of the CDR3 is 14 residues. CDR1 MDHEN and CDR2 SYDVKM come from the germline V gene. The ends lost 8 bases at V and 8 bases at J; junction bases unmatched: 13. The CDR3 loop is CASCYADRDEGYTF. CDR3 nucleotide sequence: TGTGCCAGCTGTTACGCGGACAGGGATGAGGGCTACACCTTC.

J is TRBJ2-1 and V is TRBV6-7; possibly TRBD1 for D (5 bases). TRBV6-7 is an ORF for which the function is uncertain. The CDR3 runs to 14 residues. The V end lost 0 bases, the J end lost 9 bases, and 12 bases lay between the germline ends. As DNA, the CDR3 is TGTGCCAGCAGTTACTCATGCAGGGATTGTGAGCAGTTCTTC. Translating it yields CASSYSCRDCEQFF.

This clone appeared a single time. The CDR3 bases are TGTGCCAGTAGTATGACAGACAGGCCACAGAACACTGAAGCTTTCTTT. Its translation is CASSMTDRPQNTEAFF. The genes are TRBV19 and TRBJ1-1; possibly TRBD1 for D (6 bases). With 3 bases removed from V and 1 base from J, the gap between germline ends came to 15 bases. Germline CDR1 is LNHDA and CDR2 is SQIVND (reference sequence). This CDR3 comprises 16 residues.

The chain links TRBV19 to TRBJ2-1; 10 nucleotides agree with TRBD2. The V segment lost 6 bases and the J segment 4 bases; nucleotides outside the gene matches: 9. The CDR3 has 16 residues. Germline assignment: CDR1 LNHDA and CDR2 SQIVND (reference sequence). CDR3 sequence reads: CASRAPLAGKYNEQFF. DNA for the CDR3: TGTGCCAGTAGAGCACCACTAGCGGGGAAATACAATGAGCAGTTCTTC.

DNA of the CDR3: TGTGCCAGCAGTTCTTCAGGGGGCGCGGCCGGCGGCTACACCTTC. Protein: CASSSSGGAAGGYTF. The chain couples TRBV6-5 to TRBJ1-2, with 8 bases that match TRBD1. Germline V gene lookup returns CDR1 MNHEY and CDR2 SVGAGI. The CDR3 runs 15 residues. The V and J ends lost 4 bases and 8 bases, in that order; junction bases with no gene match: 12.

This chain uses TRBV11-3 with TRBJ2-1; 8 bases are a match to TRBD2. Germline CDR1 is SGHNT and CDR2 is YENEEA. There are 12 residues in the CDR3. Germline trimming cut 1 base from V and 16 bases from J; bases unmatched to any gene: 6. The CDR3 region is CASSLAGGPCFF. The CDR3 DNA sequence: TGTGCCAGCAGCTTAGCGGGGGGGCCGTGTTTCTTC.

The chain couples TRBV7-2 to TRBJ2-3; 8 nucleotides line up with TRBD2. Germline CDR1 is SGHTA and CDR2 is FQGNSA. With V trimmed by 4 bases and J by 0 bases, 6 bases remained unmatched. The CDR3 extends over 16 amino acids. CDR3 in DNA: TGTGCCAGCAGCTCCGAGCGGGGGCGCAGCACAGATACGCAGTATTTT. Amino acid sequence: CASSSERGRSTDTQYF.

The chain couples TRBV7-9 to TRBJ1-2; D possibly corresponds to TRBD1 (5 bases). This CDR3 spans 17 amino acids. V gave up 2 bases and J gave up 5 bases, with 21 bases separating them. Germline V gives CDR1 SEHNR, CDR2 FQNEAQ (reference sequence). The CDR3: CASSLNSGGAALYGYTF. The CDR3 bases are TGTGCCAGCAGCTTAAACTCGGGAGGGGCCGCTCTTTATGGCTACACCTTC. Full variable domain (rest looked up from reference TRBV7-9 and TRBJ1-2): DTGVSQNPRHKITKRGQNVTFRCDPISEHNRLYWYRQTLGQGPEFLTYFQNEAQLEKSRLLSDRFSAERPKGSFSTLEIQRTEQGDSAMYLCASSLNSGGAALYGYTFGSGTRLTVV.

The CDR3 nucleotides are TGTGCCTGGAGTGAGCCAAATGAAAAACTGTTTTTT. It encodes CAWSEPNEKLFF. The chain links TRBV30 to TRBJ1-4; D gene ambiguous. This CDR3 is 12 amino acids long. V was trimmed by 1 base and J by 5 bases, leaving 5 bases between them. The germline CDR1 and CDR2 sequences are GTSNPN and SVGIG (reference sequence).

The rearrangement links TRBV27 to TRBJ2-7; 8 nucleotides match TRBD1. CDR3 size: 15 residues. Trimming cost V 4 bases and J 2 bases; bases outside gene matches: 7. Germline CDR1 MNHEY, CDR2 SMNVEV (reference sequence). CDR3 loop: CASSSGTGLPYEQYF. CDR3 bases: TGTGCCAGCAGTTCCGGGACAGGTTTACCCTACGAGCAGTACTTC.

The chain links TRBV19 to TRBJ1-1, with a possible D match to TRBD1 (5 bases). Per the germline V gene, CDR1 is LNHDA and CDR2 is SQIVND (reference sequence). Trimming took off 9 bases at V and 2 bases at J, with 16 bases between the two ends. The CDR3 has 14 residues. The CDR3 protein is CASGAGLGNTEAFF. In nucleotides, the CDR3 is TGTGCCAGCGGTGCAGGGCTGGGAAACACTGAAGCTTTCTTT.

V usage is TRBV19 and J usage is TRBJ2-7; TRBD1 aligns across 8 bases. The germline gives CDR1 LNHDA, CDR2 SQIVND (reference sequence). V trimming: 6 bases; J trimming: 0 bases; junction bases outside the gene matches: 7. The CDR3 is 15 amino acids. CDR3 in amino acids: CASSLGQGSSYEQYF. The CDR3, as DNA: TGTGCCAGTAGCCTCGGACAGGGCAGCTCCTACGAGCAGTACTTC.

The V and J genes are TRBV27 and TRBJ2-1; possibly TRBD1 for D (5 bases). Germline lookup yields CDR1 MNHEY and CDR2 SMNVEV (reference sequence). This CDR3 spans 15 amino acids. V gave up 5 bases and J gave up 5 bases, with 16 bases separating them. As DNA, the CDR3 is TGTGCCAGCAGTCCCCCAGGGAAGTGGGACAATGAGCAGTTCTTC. Residues: CASSPPGKWDNEQFF.

This rearrangement joins TRBV27 to TRBJ2-3; 9 nucleotides match TRBD2. CDR3 length equals 16 residues. Germline values: CDR1 MNHEY, CDR2 SMNVEV (reference sequence). V shed 4 bases, J shed 3 bases, and the junction held 8 bases outside the gene matches. The DNA of the CDR3 is TGTGCCAGCAGTTCGACCGGGACTAGCTTAACAGATACGCAGTATTTT. This sequence encodes CASSSTGTSLTDTQYF.

This clone has a single count. The V gene is TRBV4-2, the J gene TRBJ2-7; 9 nucleotides agree with TRBD2. Germline trimming cut 0 bases from V and 4 bases from J; bases unmatched to any gene: 7. Germline values: CDR1 LGHNA, CDR2 YNFKEQ. The CDR3 consists of 16 residues. The CDR3 protein is CASSQERREGPYEQYF. DNA for the CDR3: TGTGCCAGCAGCCAAGAGAGGCGGGAGGGCCCATACGAGCAGTACTTC.

This chain joins TRBV19 and TRBJ2-7; D gene ambiguous. V gave up 8 bases and J gave up 2 bases, with 13 bases separating them. The V gene's germline CDR1 is LNHDA and CDR2 SQIVND (reference sequence). There are 13 residues in the CDR3. CDR3 sequence (DNA): TGTGCCAGTCGAGCCCCCGTGACCTACGAGCAGTACTTC. Translating gives CASRAPVTYEQYF.

This rearrangement joins TRBV30 to TRBJ1-6; D unclear. CDR1 and CDR2 (germline): GTSNPN, SVGIG (reference sequence). V lost 1 base and J 5 bases, leaving 12 bases between the germline ends. The CDR3 is 15 amino acids. CDR3 bases: TGTGCCTGGAGTGGGGTAGAGAGGGATAATTCACCCCTCCACTTT. Translating gives CAWSGVERDNSPLHF.

The chain uses TRBV12-2 and TRBJ2-5; TRBD2, the table's D call, lacks a check against the DNA. TRBV12-2 is reported as a pseudogene. This CDR3 is built from 15 residues. In DNA, the CDR3 is TGTGCAAGTCGCTTACCGGGACTGGGGGGGGAGACCCAGTACTTC. It yields the protein CASRLPGLGGETQYF.

This clone was seen more than once but under ten times. The chain combines TRBV4-1 with TRBJ2-7, with D perhaps matching TRBD1 (5 bases). The germline CDR1 and CDR2 sequences are MGHRA and YSYEKL. The V gene lost 3 bases and the J gene lost 3 bases, with 9 bases spanning the gap. The CDR3 runs to 13 residues. CDR3 sequence reads: CASSHRESYEQYF. The CDR3, as DNA: TGCGCCAGCAGCCACAGGGAAAGCTACGAGCAGTACTTC.

The V and J genes are TRBV7-2 and TRBJ2-7, with 11 positions matching TRBD1. V lost 1 base, J lost 4 bases, and 3 bases stayed unmatched. The CDR3 is 15 residues long. CDR1 is SGHTA, CDR2 FQGNSA, per germline. The CDR3 sequence is CASSLGGTGGYEQYF. CDR3 bases: TGTGCCAGCAGCTTAGGAGGGACAGGGGGGTACGAGCAGTACTTC.

The gene calls are TRBV5-1 and TRBJ2-5; D is possibly TRBD1 (5 bases). The CDR3 has 14 amino acids. Germline-derived CDR1 and CDR2 are SGHRS and YFSETQ. V was pared by 5 bases and J by 1 base, with 12 bases between. The CDR3 region is CASRSTGTQETQYF. CDR3 coding DNA: TGCGCCAGCAGATCTACAGGAACCCAAGAGACCCAGTACTTC.